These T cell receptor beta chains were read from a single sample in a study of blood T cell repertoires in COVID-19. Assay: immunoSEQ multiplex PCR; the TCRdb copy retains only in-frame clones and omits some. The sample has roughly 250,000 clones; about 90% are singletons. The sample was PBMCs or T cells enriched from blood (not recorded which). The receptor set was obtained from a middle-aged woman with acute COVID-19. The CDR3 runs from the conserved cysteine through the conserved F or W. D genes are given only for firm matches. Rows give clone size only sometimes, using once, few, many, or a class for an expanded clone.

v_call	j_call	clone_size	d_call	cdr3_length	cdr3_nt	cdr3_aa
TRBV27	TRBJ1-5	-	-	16	TGTGCCAGCAATCCCTCTGGGGCCGGGAGCAATCAGCCCCAGCATTTT	CASNPSGAGSNQPQHF
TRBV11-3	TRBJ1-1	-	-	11	TGTGCCAGCAGCTATCGGGGTGAAGCTTTCTTT	CASSYRGEAFF
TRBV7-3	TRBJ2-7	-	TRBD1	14	TGTGCCAGCAGCCCGACAGGGCCCGGGTACGAGCAGTACTTC	CASSPTGPGYEQYF
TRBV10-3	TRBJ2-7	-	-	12	TGTGCCATCAGCGGAGACTCCTACGAGCAGTACTTC	CAISGDSYEQYF
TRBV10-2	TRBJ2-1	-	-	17	TGCGCCAGCAGTGAGCATCCGACAGGAAGCTCCTACAATGAGCAGTTCTTC	CASSEHPTGSSYNEQFF
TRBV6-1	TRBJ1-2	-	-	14	TGTGCCAGCACTTCCACCGGTGGCGGATATGGCTACACCTTC	CASTSTGGGYGYTF
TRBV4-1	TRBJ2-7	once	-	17	TGCGCCAGCAGCCAGCCTACAGGGCCCAAAACCTCCTACGAGCAGTACTTC	CASSQPTGPKTSYEQYF
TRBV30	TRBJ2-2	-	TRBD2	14	TGTGCCTGTACGACTAGCGTCAACACCGGGGAGCTGTTTTTT	CACTTSVNTGELFF
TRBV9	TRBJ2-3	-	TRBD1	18	TGTGCCAGCAGCGTAGAGTACGGCAAGGGGGCCGGGAAAGATACGCAGTATTTT	CASSVEYGKGAGKDTQYF
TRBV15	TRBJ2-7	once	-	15	TGTGCCACCAGCAGAGCGGTAGGCCTAGGCGACGAGCAGTACTTC	CATSRAVGLGDEQYF
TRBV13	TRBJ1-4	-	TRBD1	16	TGTGCCAGCAGCTCTGGACAGGGGTACTCTAATGAAAAACTGTTTTTT	CASSSGQGYSNEKLFF
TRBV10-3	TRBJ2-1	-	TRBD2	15	TGTGCCATCACCCCTACAGCGGGAGGGTCCAATGAGCAGTTCTTC	CAITPTAGGSNEQFF
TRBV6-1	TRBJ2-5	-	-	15	TGTGCCAGCAGTGAAGTTGGGGGCGGACAAGAGACCCAGTACTTC	CASSEVGGGQETQYF
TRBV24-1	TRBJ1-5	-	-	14	TGTGCCACCAGTGATCAGACAGCCGCTCAGCCCCAGCATTTT	CATSDQTAAQPQHF
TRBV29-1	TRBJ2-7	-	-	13	TGCAGCGTTGAAACACCATTTTCCTACGAGCAGTACTTC	CSVETPFSYEQYF
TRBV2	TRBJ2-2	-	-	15	TGTGCCAGCAGTGAAGCGGGACTTAGCTCCGGGGAGCTGTTTTTT	CASSEAGLSSGELFF
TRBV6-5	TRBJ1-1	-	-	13	TGTGCCAGCAGTTATGGCCGAAACACTGAAGCTTTCTTT	CASSYGRNTEAFF
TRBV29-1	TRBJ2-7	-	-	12	TGCAGCGTTGCCGCAGGGGCCTACGAGCAGTACTTC	CSVAAGAYEQYF
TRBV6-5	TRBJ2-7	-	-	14	TGTGCCAGCGTGTCGGGGACTTCCAGTTACGAGCAGTACTTC	CASVSGTSSYEQYF
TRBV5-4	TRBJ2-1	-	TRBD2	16	TGTGCCAGCAGCTGGACTAGCGGGAGGGCCGGCGATGAGCAGTTCTTC	CASSWTSGRAGDEQFF
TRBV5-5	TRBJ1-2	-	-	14	TGTGCCAGCAGCTTGGTCCAGGAACTCTATGGCTACACCTTC	CASSLVQELYGYTF
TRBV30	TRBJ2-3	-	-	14	TGTGCCTGGAGTATAGGACAGAGCACAGATACGCAGTATTTT	CAWSIGQSTDTQYF
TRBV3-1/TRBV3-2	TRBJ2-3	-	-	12	TGTGCCAGCAGCCAAGACGTAGATACGCAGTATTTT	CASSQDVDTQYF
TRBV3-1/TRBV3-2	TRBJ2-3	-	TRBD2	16	TGTGCCAGCAGCGAGGGACTAGCGGATTACACAGATACGCAGTATTTT	CASSEGLADYTDTQYF
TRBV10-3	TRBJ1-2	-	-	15	TGTGCCATCAGTGTACACAGGGCATGGAGCTATGGCTACACCTTC	CAISVHRAWSYGYTF
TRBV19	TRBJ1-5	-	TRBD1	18	TGTGCCAGTAGTCGAACTACCGGGACAGGGGATAACAATCAGCCCCAGCATTTT	CASSRTTGTGDNNQPQHF
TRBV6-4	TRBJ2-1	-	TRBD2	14	TGTGCCAGCAGTGATGGTAGCGGGTCGAATGAGCAGTTCTTC	CASSDGSGSNEQFF
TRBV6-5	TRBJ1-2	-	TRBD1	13	TGTGCCAGCAGGACGACAGGGAACTATGGCTACACCTTC	CASRTTGNYGYTF
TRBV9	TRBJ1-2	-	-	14	TGTGCCAGCAGCGTAGTTAACAGCAACTATGGCTACACCTTC	CASSVVNSNYGYTF
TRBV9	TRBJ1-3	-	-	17	TGTGCCAGCAGCGTAGAGTTAGCCCACACCGATGGAAACACCATATATTTT	CASSVELAHTDGNTIYF
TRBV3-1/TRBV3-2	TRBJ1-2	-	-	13	TGTGCCAGCAGCCAAGATCTGAGTTCTGGCTACACCTTC	CASSQDLSSGYTF
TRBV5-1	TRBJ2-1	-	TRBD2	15	TGCGCCAGCAGCGCCGGACTAGCGGGAGTTACTGAGCAGTTCTTC	CASSAGLAGVTEQFF
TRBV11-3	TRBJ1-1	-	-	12	TGTGCCAGCAGCTTCCCAAACACTGAAGCTTTCTTT	CASSFPNTEAFF
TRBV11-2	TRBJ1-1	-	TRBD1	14	TGTGCCAGCAGCCCCGACAGGGGGAACACTGAAGCTTTCTTT	CASSPDRGNTEAFF
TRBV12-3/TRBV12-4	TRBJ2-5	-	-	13	TGTGCCAGCAGCTTAGGCCCAACGAGTACCCAGTACTTC	CASSLGPTSTQYF
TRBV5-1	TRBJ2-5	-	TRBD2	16	TGCGCCAGCAGCACCGGACTAGCGGGAGTTTCGGAGACCCAGTACTTC	CASSTGLAGVSETQYF
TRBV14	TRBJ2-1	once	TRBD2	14	TGTGCCAGCAGCCAAGTGGGACTATACAATGAGCAGTTCTTC	CASSQVGLYNEQFF
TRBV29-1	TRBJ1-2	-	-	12	TGCAGCGCCGGAGGAGGTAACTATGGCTACACCTTC	CSAGGGNYGYTF
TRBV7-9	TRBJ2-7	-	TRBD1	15	TGTGCCAGCAGCCCATCCGGGACAGGCCCTAGGGAGCAGTACTTC	CASSPSGTGPREQYF
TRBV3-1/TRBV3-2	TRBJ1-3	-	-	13	TGTGCCAGCAGCCAAGCTTATGGAAACACCATATATTTT	CASSQAYGNTIYF
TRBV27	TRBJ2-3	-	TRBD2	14	TGTGCCAGCCGACTAGCGGGAGGTTCAGATACGCAGTATTTT	CASRLAGGSDTQYF